Listed here are 27 T cell receptor beta chains from one sample, sequenced in a study of type 1 regulatory T cells. TCRdb re-called the reads with MiXCR, one entry per CDR3 protein. The repertoire holds about 39,000 distinct CDR3 sequences, with 9% to 15% as singletons. These receptors are not linked to any known antigen. Sequences were obtained from cultured non-Tr1 T cells, either the whole culture or a sorted T cell fraction (not recorded which). All receptors derive from a human donor in good health.

This clonotype was detected a few times. V gene TRBV7-3 combines with J gene TRBJ2-1, with D maybe TRBD2 (6 bases). Germline lookup yields CDR1 SGHTA and CDR2 FQGTGA. The CDR3 is made up of 15 amino acids. Trimming pared 3 bases from V and 0 bases from J, leaving 9 bases between. CDR3 residues: CASSLGTLSYNEQFF. DNA for the CDR3: TGTGCCAGCAGCTTGGGGACTCTCTCCTACAATGAGCAGTTCTTC.

This clonotype was observed at least ten times. The V and J genes are TRBV5-1 and TRBJ2-3; no clear D gene. CDR1 SGHRS and CDR2 YFSETQ come from the germline V gene. V was shortened by 3 bases and J by 0 bases, with 5 bases between the two germline ends. CDR3 length equals 13 residues. The CDR3 DNA sequence: TGCGCCAGCAGCTCCTTTAGCACAGATACGCAGTATTTT. As protein: CASSSFSTDTQYF.

This clonotype was seen many times. The V call is TRBV5-6, the J call TRBJ1-1; 9 nucleotides line up with TRBD1. J was trimmed by 1 base and V by 5 bases; bases with no gene match: 6. Germline loops: CDR1 SGHDT, CDR2 YYEEEE. This CDR3 is 15 amino acids long. The CDR3 DNA is TGTGCCAGCAGGCCCGGGACAGGGAGGAACACTGAAGCTTTCTTT. Translating it yields CASRPGTGRNTEAFF.

Comments on this clonotype: A single base separates this from a much larger clone, so it may be a read error. V gene TRBV29-1 combines with J gene TRBJ2-7, with 8 bases that match TRBD2. The CDR3 totals 14 residues. J gave up 2 bases and V 6 bases, and 9 bases lay outside the gene matches. The germline CDR1 and CDR2 sequences are SQVTM and ANQGSEA. Here the CDR3 DNA reads TGCAGCGTGGAGACTAGCGCGAGGCCCTACGAGCAGTACTTC. It translates to CSVETSARPYEQYF.

This clonotype was observed a handful of times. The chain is built from TRBV29-1 and TRBJ1-5; D gene uncertain. Germline V gene data show CDR1 as SQVTM and CDR2 as ANQGSEA. Trimming took 4 bases from V and 4 from J, leaving 8 bases between them. The CDR3 spans 12 residues. This CDR3 is CSVGLGNQPQHF. The CDR3 DNA reads as TGCAGCGTTGGCCTGGGGAATCAGCCCCAGCATTTT.

This clonotype occurred many times. The chain is built from TRBV4-3 and TRBJ1-5; D gene uncertain. Germline loops: CDR1 LGHNA, CDR2 YSLEER. The length of the CDR3 is 13 residues. Trimming stripped 3 bases from V and 9 bases from J, with 12 bases between. The CDR3 is CASSQESLGPQHF. The CDR3, as DNA: TGCGCCAGCAGCCAGGAGAGCCTAGGGCCCCAGCATTTT.

This clonotype was counted only a few times. This rearrangement joins TRBV5-1 to TRBJ1-6; no definite D call. This CDR3 region has 15 residues. The V gene's germline CDR1 is SGHRS and CDR2 YFSETQ. Deletions cut 1 base from V and 0 bases from J, with 5 bases between. The CDR3 DNA reads as TGCGCCAGCAGCTTGACAGTCTCCTATAATTCACCCCTCCACTTT. Translation gives CASSLTVSYNSPLHF.

Many counts were recorded for this clonotype. The rearrangement uses TRBV20-1 and TRBJ2-2; 9 bases are a match to TRBD1. The CDR3 runs 13 residues. Losses at the gene ends were 5 bases for V and 7 bases for J; bases not matched to a gene: 5. From germline, CDR1 is DFQATT and CDR2 SNEGSKA (reference sequence). The CDR3 loop reads CSAYRTGDGELFF. The CDR3 DNA sequence: TGCAGTGCTTACCGGACAGGGGACGGGGAGCTGTTTTTT.

The CDR3 loop is CASRVTGDENSPLHF. CDR3 bases: TGTGCCAGCAGGGTGACAGGGGATGAGAATTCACCCCTCCACTTT. The chain couples TRBV6-1 to TRBJ1-6, with 8 positions matching TRBD1. The CDR3 has 15 residues. Trimming cost V 6 bases and J 7 bases; bases outside gene matches: 8. Looked up from germline, CDR1 is MNHNS and CDR2 is SASEGT.

The table lists this clonotype with a few counts. The V gene is TRBV5-1, the J gene TRBJ1-3; D is possibly TRBD1 (6 bases). Germline values: CDR1 SGHRS, CDR2 YFSETQ. Trimming stripped 1 base from V and 8 bases from J, with 10 bases between. This CDR3 has 13 residues. DNA for the CDR3: TGCGCCAGCAGCTTGTCCGGGGGCGACACCATATATTTT. Its translation: CASSLSGGDTIYF.

This clonotype was found many times. This chain uses TRBV5-1 with TRBJ2-1; 12 bases line up with TRBD1. The CDR3 contains 15 residues. Germline lookup yields CDR1 SGHRS and CDR2 YFSETQ. Germline trimming cut 7 bases from V and 7 bases from J; bases unmatched to any gene: 9. DNA of the CDR3: TGCGCCAGCGGACCGGGACAGGGGGCGTTGAATGAGCAGTTCTTC. Translation gives CASGPGQGALNEQFF. Supplemented by reference TRBV5-1 and TRBJ2-1, the full variable domain reads KAGVTQTPRYLIKTRGQQVTLSCSPISGHRSVSWYQQTPGQGLQFLFEYFSETQRNKGNFPGRFSGRQFSNSRSEMNVSTLELGDSALYLCASGPGQGALNEQFFGPGTRLTVL.

This clonotype was seen a handful of times. For the CDR3, the DNA is TGCAGCGTTGAGCGGGGAAACACAGATACGCAGTATTTT. Translated: CSVERGNTDTQYF. This rearrangement joins TRBV29-1 to TRBJ2-3, with a tentative D call TRBD2 (6 bases). This CDR3 spans 13 amino acids. The V gene lost 3 bases and the J gene lost 2 bases, with 9 bases spanning the gap. Germline values: CDR1 SQVTM, CDR2 ANQGSEA.

With respect to this clonotype: A much larger clone lies a single base off, so this may be a read error. V usage is TRBV5-1 and J usage is TRBJ2-1, with 10 bases matching TRBD2. Germline assignment: CDR1 SGHRS and CDR2 YFSETQ. The CDR3 sequence is 14 residues long. The CDR3 loop is CANSLALAGATQFF. CDR3 sequence (DNA): TGCGCCAACAGCTTGGCTCTAGCGGGAGCCACTCAGTTCTTC.

In its sample, this clonotype was seen many times. The chain carries TRBV29-1 and TRBJ2-6; D perhaps matches TRBD2 (5 bases). Germline-derived CDR1 and CDR2 are SQVTM and ANQGSEA. With 7 bases removed from V and 2 bases from J, the gap between germline ends came to 9 bases. The CDR3 runs 13 residues. The CDR3 loop is CSAMGAGANVLTF. Written as DNA, the CDR3 is TGCAGCGCCATGGGAGCTGGGGCCAACGTCCTGACTTTC.

This clonotype appeared a few times. V and J are TRBV7-2 and TRBJ1-1, with D uncertain. The CDR3 extends over 15 amino acids. V lost 1 base and J 3 bases, leaving 12 bases between the germline ends. Germline V gene lookup returns CDR1 SGHTA and CDR2 FQGNSA. The CDR3 here is CASSLVWGGDTEAFF. The CDR3 DNA follows: TGTGCCAGCAGCTTAGTTTGGGGAGGAGACACTGAAGCTTTCTTT.

The chain combines TRBV6-6 with TRBJ2-2; perhaps TRBD2 as D (7 bases). V lost 6 bases and J 1 base, leaving 18 bases between the germline ends. The CDR3 totals 17 residues. Germline lookup yields CDR1 MNHNY and CDR2 SVGAGI (reference sequence). The CDR3 sequence: CASSRSAGAMNTGELFF. As DNA, the CDR3 is TGTGCCAGCAGCCGGAGCGCGGGGGCGATGAACACCGGGGAGCTGTTTTTT.

The rearrangement joins TRBV20-1 to TRBJ2-7, with D tentatively TRBD2 (6 bases). CDR3 size: 11 residues. Germline CDR1 DFQATT, CDR2 SNEGSKA (reference sequence). V was shortened by 5 bases and J by 1 base, with 6 bases between the two germline ends. CDR3 amino acids: CSAGRSYEQYF. The CDR3 DNA is TGCAGTGCTGGGAGGTCCTACGAGCAGTACTTC.

The chain combines TRBV5-1 with TRBJ2-1; the match to TRBD2 covers 10 bases. The J segment lost 13 bases and the V segment lost 0 bases, leaving 10 bases of the junction unmatched. The V gene's germline CDR1 is SGHRS and CDR2 YFSETQ. The CDR3 sequence is 15 residues long. Here the CDR3 reads CASSLDGTSDTGQFF. The CDR3 DNA reads TGCGCCAGCAGCTTGGATGGGACTAGCGATACCGGTCAGTTCTTC.

This clonotype was found many times. The chain joins TRBV29-1 to TRBJ1-4; D is unclear. From germline, CDR1 is SQVTM and CDR2 ANQGSEA. V was shortened by 3 bases and J by 5 bases, with 7 bases between the two germline ends. The CDR3 is 12 amino acids. The CDR3 sequence: CSVEGPNEKLFF. The CDR3 DNA sequence: TGCAGCGTTGAGGGCCCAAATGAAAAACTGTTTTTT.

This clonotype has more than one count but fewer than ten. The rearrangement uses TRBV24-1 and TRBJ2-1; tentative D call: TRBD2 (6 bases). Trimming removed 5 bases at V and 0 bases at J, with 10 bases between. Germline V CDR1 and CDR2: KGHDR, SFDVKD. The CDR3 covers 15 residues. CDR3 residues: CATSGGGFSYNEQFF. The CDR3 DNA follows: TGTGCCACCAGTGGAGGAGGGTTCTCCTACAATGAGCAGTTCTTC.

The rearrangement joins TRBV29-1 to TRBJ2-7; weak D call: TRBD2 (6 bases). The V gene lost 3 bases and the J gene lost 3 bases, with 12 bases spanning the gap. The CDR3 contains 13 residues. Germline V CDR1 and CDR2: SQVTM, ANQGSEA. This CDR3 is CSVDGGTSYEQYF. CDR3 DNA sequence: TGCAGCGTTGACGGCGGGACGAGCTACGAGCAGTACTTC.

This sequence joins TRBV5-1 and TRBJ1-1; D might be TRBD1 (5 bases). CDR1 and CDR2 (germline): SGHRS, YFSETQ. This CDR3 is built from 14 residues. Trimming removed 4 bases from V and 1 base from J, with 11 bases in between. The CDR3 coding sequence is TGCGCCAGCAGCCACGGCGGGGGGAACACTGAAGCTTTCTTT. Amino acid sequence: CASSHGGGNTEAFF.

The sample holds a few counts of this clonotype. The gene calls are TRBV7-9 and TRBJ2-1; TRBD2 agrees at 12 bases. The CDR3 has 18 residues. Germline loops: CDR1 SEHNR, CDR2 FQNEAQ (reference sequence). After removal of 1 base from V and 6 bases from J, the junction contained 10 bases not matched to a gene. CDR3 bases: TGTGCCAGCAGCTTAGGTTCGCGAGGACTAGCGGGGATCAATGAGCAGTTCTTC. It is translated as CASSLGSRGLAGINEQFF. Variable domain in full (rest from reference TRBV7-9 and TRBJ2-1): DTGVSQNPRHKITKRGQNVTFRCDPISEHNRLYWYRQTLGQGPEFLTYFQNEAQLEKSRLLSDRFSAERPKGSFSTLEIQRTEQGDSAMYLCASSLGSRGLAGINEQFFGPGTRLTVL.

J is TRBJ2-3 and V is TRBV21-1. TRBV21-1 is noted as a pseudogene. This CDR3 spans 13 amino acids. CDR3 region: CASSSVSADTQYF. CDR3 bases: TGTGCCAGCAGCTCGGTCAGCGCAGATACGCAGTATTTT.

This clonotype was counted between two and nine times. This chain links TRBV4-2 with TRBJ2-7; D perhaps matches TRBD2 (6 bases). In germline, CDR1 is LGHNA, CDR2 YNFKEQ. The ends were cut back, 4 bases at V and 0 bases at J, with 13 bases in the middle. This CDR3 has 15 residues. The CDR3 bases are TGTGCCAGCAGCCTAGGGCCCGGGAGCTCCTACGAGCAGTACTTC. This codes for CASSLGPGSSYEQYF.

The chain recombines TRBV5-8 with TRBJ2-2, with no clear D. From germline, CDR1 is SGHTS and CDR2 YDEGEE. The CDR3 covers 14 residues. V was cut by 0 bases and J by 0 bases, with 3 bases left in between. The DNA of the CDR3 is TGTGCCAGCAGCTTGGGGACGAACACCGGGGAGCTGTTTTTT. Protein sequence: CASSLGTNTGELFF. The full variable domain, in which reference TRBV5-8 and TRBJ2-2 provide the parts outside the CDR3, is EAGVTQSPTHLIKTRGQQATLRCSPISGHTSVYWYQQALGLGLQFLLWYDEGEERNRGNFPPRFSGRQFPNYSSELNVNALELEDSALYLCASSLGTNTGELFFGEGSRLTVL.

This clonotype appeared many times. The chain recombines TRBV15 with TRBJ2-1, with D hard to call. This CDR3 contains 14 residues. CDR1 is LNHNV and CDR2 is YYDKDF in the germline V gene (reference sequence). Trimming took off 0 bases at V and 8 bases at J, with 11 bases between the two ends. CDR3 nucleotides: TGTGCCACCAGCAGAGATCGGCTGGCAGATGAGCAGTTCTTC. Its protein is CATSRDRLADEQFF.